This is a list of T cell receptor beta chains from one sample in a study of T cells in localized non-small cell lung cancer. This table comes from immunoSEQ multiplex PCR, and its TCRdb copy is limited to in-frame clones, with some not included. The sample has 9,500 to 15,000 clones; 83% are singletons. Here the sequenced sample was peripheral blood, taken before any cancer treatment. The receptor source for this set is a male donor older than 55 with stage I lung adenocarcinoma. CDR3s include the opening cysteine and the closing phenylalanine or tryptophan. A D gene is named only where the DNA matches it firmly. Not every row has a clone size; where given, it reads once, few, many or a size class.

cdr3_length | clone_size | j_call | v_call | d_call | cdr3_aa | cdr3_nt
15 | - | TRBJ2-1 | TRBV18 | TRBD1 | CASSPFKGAENEQFF | TGTGCCAGCTCACCTTTTAAGGGGGCAGAGAATGAGCAGTTCTTC
14 | few | TRBJ2-3 | TRBV5-5 | - | CASSLADFTDTQYF | TGTGCCAGCAGCTTGGCTGACTTCACAGATACGCAGTATTTT
15 | - | TRBJ2-7 | TRBV5-1 | TRBD1 | CASSLAPGQNYEQYF | TGCGCCAGCAGCTTGGCGCCGGGACAGAACTACGAGCAGTACTTC
13 | once | TRBJ2-5 | TRBV19 | - | CASSIGEGETQYF | TGTGCCAGTAGTATCGGAGAAGGGGAGACCCAGTACTTC
11 | - | TRBJ2-7 | TRBV2 | - | CASSARNEQYF | TGTGCCAGCAGTGCGCGGAACGAGCAGTACTTC
15 | - | TRBJ2-2 | TRBV6-6 | - | CASRGLATNTGELFF | TGTGCCAGCAGAGGACTGGCTACGAACACCGGGGAGCTGTTTTTT
16 | - | TRBJ2-1 | TRBV7-2 | - | CASSSTGTLSYNEQFF | TGTGCCAGCAGCTCTACCGGGACACTCTCCTACAATGAGCAGTTCTTC
12 | - | TRBJ1-1 | TRBV29-1 | - | CSVAPLRTEAFF | TGCAGCGTTGCCCCCTTACGCACTGAAGCTTTCTTT
13 | - | TRBJ1-1 | TRBV29-1 | - | CSVEVGYGGEAFF | TGCAGCGTTGAGGTGGGCTACGGCGGTGAAGCTTTCTTT
16 | - | TRBJ2-3 | TRBV9 | - | CASSFGLTPSTDTQYF | TGTGCCAGCAGCTTTGGACTAACACCTAGCACAGATACGCAGTATTTT
15 | - | TRBJ2-5 | TRBV15 | TRBD1 | CATSKQSGGAETQYF | TGTGCCACCAGCAAACAGTCAGGGGGCGCGGAGACCCAGTACTTC
14 | - | TRBJ2-7 | TRBV9 | - | CASSVVRGSYEQYF | TGTGCCAGCAGCGTAGTGAGGGGCTCCTACGAGCAGTACTTC